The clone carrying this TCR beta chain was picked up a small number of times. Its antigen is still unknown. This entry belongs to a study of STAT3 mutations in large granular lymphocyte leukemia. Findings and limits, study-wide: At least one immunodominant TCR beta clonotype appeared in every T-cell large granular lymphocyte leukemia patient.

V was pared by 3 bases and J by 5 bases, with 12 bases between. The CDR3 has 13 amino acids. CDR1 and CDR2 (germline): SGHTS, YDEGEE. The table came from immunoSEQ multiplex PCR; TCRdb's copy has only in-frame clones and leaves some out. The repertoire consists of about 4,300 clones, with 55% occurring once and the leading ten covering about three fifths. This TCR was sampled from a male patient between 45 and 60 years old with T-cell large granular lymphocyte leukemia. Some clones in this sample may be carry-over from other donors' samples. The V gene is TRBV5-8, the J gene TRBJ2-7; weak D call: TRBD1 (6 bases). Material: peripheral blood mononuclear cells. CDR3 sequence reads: CASSSRDKDEQYF. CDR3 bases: TGTGCCAGCAGCTCCCGGGACAAGGACGAGCAGTACTTC. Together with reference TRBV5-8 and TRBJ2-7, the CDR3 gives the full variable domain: EAGVTQSPTHLIKTRGQQATLRCSPISGHTSVYWYQQALGLGLQFLLWYDEGEERNRGNFPPRFSGRQFPNYSSELNVNALELEDSALYLCASSSRDKDEQYFGPGTRLTVT.